This section outlines one TCR beta chain sequence together with its context. In the authors' methods: Reference gene primers were amplified, and this amplification served to estimate nucleated cell counts. Method: immunoSEQ multiplex PCR; TCRdb's copy keeps in-frame clones and lacks some. V and J calls and clone size are given by that table; D and trimming were obtained from the DNA. The sample lists about 350,000 clones; about nine tenths were seen once. The data are from a study of blood T cell repertoires in COVID-19. On the study more broadly: Sites in the United States, Italy and Spain provided acute and convalescent COVID-19 samples.

The ends lost 5 bases at V and 2 bases at J; junction bases unmatched: 2. The CDR3 totals 14 residues. CDR1 and CDR2 from the germline V gene are KGHSH and LQKENI. This chain connects TRBV18 to TRBJ1-1; 10 bases agree with TRBD1. The sequenced sample consisted of peripheral blood. The sequence came from a woman between 70 and 85 years old with COVID-19, enrolled during active disease. The CDR3 spells CASSGDRGNTEAFF. The CDR3 nucleotides are TGTGCCAGCTCAGGGGACAGGGGAAACACTGAAGCTTTCTTT.